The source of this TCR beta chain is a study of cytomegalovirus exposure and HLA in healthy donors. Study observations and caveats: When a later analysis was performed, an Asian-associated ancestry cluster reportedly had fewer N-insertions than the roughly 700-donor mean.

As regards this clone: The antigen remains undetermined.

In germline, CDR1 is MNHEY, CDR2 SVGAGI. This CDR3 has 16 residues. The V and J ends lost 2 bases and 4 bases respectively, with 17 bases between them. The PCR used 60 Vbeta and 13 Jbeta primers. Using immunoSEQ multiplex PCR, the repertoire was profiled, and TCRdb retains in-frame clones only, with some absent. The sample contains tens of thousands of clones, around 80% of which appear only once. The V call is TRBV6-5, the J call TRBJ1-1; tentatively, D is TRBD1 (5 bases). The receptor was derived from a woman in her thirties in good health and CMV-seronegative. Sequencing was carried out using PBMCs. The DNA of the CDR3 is TGTGCCAGCAGTTACGAGCAGGGATGGGTTTCCACTGAAGCTTTCTTT. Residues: CASSYEQGWVSTEAFF.